A single TCR beta chain is shown here with its context. The data were taken from a study of blood T cell repertoires in COVID-19. Germline assignment: CDR1 SGHRS and CDR2 YFSETQ. With 4 bases clipped from V and 7 bases from J, the junction kept 11 bases outside the gene matches. CDR3 length equals 15 residues. The authors' processing: Estimated nucleated cell counts came from reference gene primer amplification. Libraries were prepared by immunoSEQ multiplex PCR; TCRdb keeps only in-frame clonotypes and omits some of them. Clone size and V and J calls were adopted from that table, with D and trimming inferred from the DNA. The sample shows about 180,000 clones, about 80% of them seen only once.

The source of this sequence is a man in his fifties or sixties who had been exposed to COVID-19. The chain recombines TRBV5-1 with TRBJ1-1; 9 nucleotides agree with TRBD1. The sequenced sample was PBMCs or T cells enriched from blood (not recorded which). The CDR3 DNA follows: TGCGCCAGCAGCGCCAATCGACAGGGGGTAGGTGAAGCTTTCTTT. This sequence encodes CASSANRQGVGEAFF.